This passage covers 10 T cell receptor beta chains from one sample sequenced in a study of neurological immune-mediated disorders. TCRdb ran MiXCR on the 5' RACE reads and lists one entry per CDR3 protein. Here the sample spans tens of thousands of distinct CDR3 sequences, roughly 3.5% being singletons. The sequencing sample was made of PBMCs. The receptors were sampled from a woman aged 45-59 years with multiple sclerosis.

This clonotype was seen ten or more times. The rearrangement joins TRBV4-3 to TRBJ2-6, with TRBD2 as a possible D gene (6 bases). V was clipped by 1 base and J by 2 bases, with 12 bases between them. The CDR3 spans 17 residues. Germline lookup yields CDR1 LGHNA and CDR2 YSLEER. The CDR3 loop reads CASSQASTGAGANVLTF. The CDR3 DNA follows: TGCGCCAGCAGCCAAGCTTCAACGGGGGCTGGGGCCAACGTCCTGACTTTC.

This clonotype was detected ten times or more. J is TRBJ1-2 and V is TRBV6-5; weak D call: TRBD1 (5 bases). The CDR3 runs to 15 residues. Between the trimmed V and J ends, which lost 2 bases and 2 bases, there was a span of 12 bases. CDR1 MNHEY and CDR2 SVGAGI come from the germline V gene. CDR3 sequence: CASSYNRKGNYGYTF. CDR3 DNA sequence: TGTGCCAGCAGTTACAACAGGAAGGGAAACTATGGCTACACCTTC.

This clonotype was observed many times. The DNA for the CDR3 is TGTGCCAGCAGGAACCATAGCGGGGGTTCAAATACGCAGTATTTT. Translation gives CASRNHSGGSNTQYF. The genes are TRBV7-2 and TRBJ2-3; 9 nucleotides align to TRBD2. The V segment lost 6 bases and the J segment 7 bases; nucleotides outside the gene matches: 11. The CDR3 length is 15 residues. CDR1 and CDR2 from the germline V gene are SGHTA and FQGNSA.

This clonotype was detected many times. The V gene is TRBV14, the J gene TRBJ2-1; D call uncertain. The CDR3 loop spans 18 amino acids. CDR1 SGHDN and CDR2 FVKESK come from the germline V gene. V lost 0 bases, J lost 5 bases, and 20 bases lay in between. CDR3: CASSQEPVGTGNDNEQFF. The CDR3, as DNA: TGTGCCAGCAGCCAAGAACCTGTGGGCACGGGCAACGACAATGAGCAGTTCTTC. Full variable domain (outside the CDR3, taken from reference TRBV14 and TRBJ2-1): EAGVTQFPSHSVIEKGQTVTLRCDPISGHDNLYWYRRVMGKEIKFLLHFVKESKQDESGMPNNRFLAERTGGTYSTLKVQPAELEDSGVYFCASSQEPVGTGNDNEQFFGPGTRLTVL.

This clonotype was counted many times. The V gene is TRBV7-2, the J gene TRBJ2-1; no clear D gene. The CDR3 has 15 amino acids. Germline-derived CDR1 and CDR2 are SGHTA and FQGNSA. Trimming took off 3 bases at V and 4 bases at J, with 13 bases between the two ends. The CDR3 nucleotides are TGTGCCAGCAGCTTTAGGGCAGACCAATACAATGAGCAGTTCTTC. Its translation: CASSFRADQYNEQFF.

This clonotype was recorded at least ten times. The chain is built from TRBV29-1 and TRBJ1-1; D is perhaps TRBD1 (6 bases). The germline gives CDR1 SQVTM, CDR2 ANQGSEA. Trimming took off 7 bases at V and 3 bases at J, with 12 bases between the two ends. The CDR3 covers 12 residues. CDR3 residues: CSAKDSYTEAFF. DNA of the CDR3: TGCAGCGCTAAGGACAGTTACACTGAAGCTTTCTTT. The entire variable domain, with the rest obtained from reference TRBV29-1 and TRBJ1-1, is as follows: SAVISQKPSRDICQRGTSLTIQCQVDSQVTMMFWYRQQPGQSLTLIATANQGSEATYESGFVIDKFPISRPNLTFSTLTVSNMSPEDSSIYLCSAKDSYTEAFFGQGTRLTVV.

In its sample, this clonotype was seen many times. The V and J genes are TRBV27 and TRBJ2-1; D remains unclear. V was shortened by 7 bases and J by 7 bases, with 20 bases between the two germline ends. The germline gives CDR1 MNHEY, CDR2 SMNVEV (reference sequence). The CDR3 loop spans 15 amino acids. The CDR3 nucleotides are TGTGCCAGCAACACCTACCAGAGAACCACAAATGAGCAGTTCTTC. Its protein is CASNTYQRTTNEQFF.

This clonotype has ten or more counts. V is TRBV5-1 and J is TRBJ1-1, with D possibly matching TRBD1 (5 bases). Trimming stripped 5 bases from V and 2 bases from J, with 10 bases between. The CDR3 extends over 13 amino acids. Germline V lookup: CDR1 SGHRS, CDR2 YFSETQ. In DNA form, the CDR3 reads TGCGCCAGCAGATCGACAGTAAACACTGAAGCTTTCTTT. Amino acid sequence: CASRSTVNTEAFF.

Many counts were recorded for this clonotype. The rearrangement uses TRBV20-1 and TRBJ2-1; 9 bases are a match to TRBD2. The CDR3 runs to 14 residues. Germline V gene sequence: CDR1 DFQATT, CDR2 SNEGSKA (reference sequence). V trimming: 7 bases; J trimming: 8 bases; junction bases outside the gene matches: 12. This CDR3 reads CSVRGGGAVDEQFF. In nucleotides, the CDR3 is TGCAGTGTAAGGGGCGGGGGGGCGGTAGATGAGCAGTTCTTC.

This clonotype was counted ten times or more. This chain joins TRBV20-1 and TRBJ2-2, with 14 bases identical to TRBD2. Germline CDR1 is DFQATT and CDR2 is SNEGSKA (reference sequence). V dropped 6 bases and J dropped 7; count of bases not matched to a gene: 7. This CDR3 region has 15 residues. The CDR3 protein is CSATTSGGADGELFF. The CDR3 region has the DNA TGCAGTGCCACGACTAGCGGGGGGGCCGACGGGGAGCTGTTTTTT.